The 18 T cell receptor beta chains listed next were all sequenced from one sample in a study of siplizumab effects on memory and regulatory T cells. Clones were read by immunoSEQ multiplex PCR, and TCRdb kept only the in-frame ones, dropping some. Seen here are 90,000 to 140,000 clones, 93% observed once, and the top ten hold 0.32%. Sample: CD4+ T cells sorted from blood. The source is a human donor in good health.

The genes are TRBV4-1 and TRBJ2-3; 8 bases line up with TRBD2. This CDR3 spans 18 amino acids. Germline V gene lookup returns CDR1 MGHRA and CDR2 YSYEKL. The junction had 14 bases not matched to a gene; V was cut back by 1 base and J by 5 bases. CDR3 protein: CASSQGLRRREEKDTQYF. The DNA of the CDR3 is TGCGCCAGCAGCCAAGGACTAAGACGGCGGGAGGAGAAAGATACGCAGTATTTT.

The V call is TRBV7-2, the J call TRBJ2-5, with D possibly matching TRBD2 (6 bases). Germline assignment: CDR1 SGHTA and CDR2 FQGNSA. The V and J ends lost 5 bases and 5 bases respectively, with 15 bases between them. This CDR3 has 14 amino acids. The CDR3 spells CASSPAAGTETQYF. DNA for the CDR3: TGTGCCAGCAGCCCCGCCGCGGGAACGGAGACCCAGTACTTC.

The J gene is TRBJ2-3, the V gene TRBV7-8; D ambiguous. The CDR3 has 14 amino acids. The germline V and J ends were trimmed by 0 bases and 2 bases, with 6 bases remaining between them. Per the germline V gene, CDR1 is SGHVS and CDR2 is FQNEAQ. The CDR3 DNA follows: TGTGCCAGCAGCTTAGCCTCATCCACAGATACGCAGTATTTT. Protein sequence: CASSLASSTDTQYF.

V usage is TRBV2 and J usage is TRBJ2-3; perhaps TRBD2 as D (5 bases). The germline V gene has CDR1 SNHLY and CDR2 FYNNEI. This CDR3 contains 14 residues. The V and J ends lost 3 bases and 0 bases respectively, with 7 bases between them. For the CDR3, the DNA is TGTGCCAGCAGTGAGAAGCGGAGCACAGATACGCAGTATTTT. It codes for CASSEKRSTDTQYF.

The chain has TRBV19 and TRBJ1-6; no reliable D call. This CDR3 contains 16 residues. Germline CDR1 and CDR2: LNHDA and SQIVND (reference sequence). Deletions cut 6 bases from V and 0 bases from J, with 12 bases between. CDR3 loop: CASSQTPSSYNSPLHF. The CDR3 region has the DNA TGTGCCAGTAGCCAGACTCCCAGCTCCTATAATTCACCCCTCCACTTT.

This sequence joins TRBV29-1 and TRBJ2-3; D remains ambiguous. Per germline, CDR1 SQVTM and CDR2 ANQGSEA. The CDR3 runs 11 residues. With 2 bases removed from V and 7 bases from J, the gap between germline ends came to 7 bases. CDR3 sequence reads: CSVETAHTQYF. Here the CDR3 DNA reads TGCAGCGTTGAAACAGCACATACGCAGTATTTT.

This clone was detected only once. The chain recombines TRBV6-5 with TRBJ2-5; D remains ambiguous. Germline V gene sequence: CDR1 MNHEY, CDR2 SVGAGI. The germline V and J ends were trimmed by 0 bases and 4 bases, with 9 bases remaining between them. This CDR3 is 14 amino acids long. The CDR3 DNA reads as TGTGCCAGCAGTTACTCAATGGTTGGAGAGACCCAGTACTTC. Its translation is CASSYSMVGETQYF.

The rearrangement joins TRBV18 to TRBJ1-1; 8 positions match TRBD1. The CDR3 covers 14 residues. Germline V gene data show CDR1 as KGHSH and CDR2 as LQKENI. V shed 3 bases, J shed 10 bases, and the junction held 10 bases outside the gene matches. The CDR3, as DNA: TGTGCCAGCTCACCGGTGAAGCAGGGGGCCGTAGCTTTCTTT. It codes for CASSPVKQGAVAFF.

This clone was observed a single time. The genes are TRBV18 and TRBJ2-3; 12 nucleotides agree with TRBD2. The CDR3 is 13 residues long. Germline-derived CDR1 and CDR2 are KGHSH and LQKENI. The trim removed 7 bases at V and 7 bases at J, leaving 3 bases unmatched. The CDR3 DNA reads as TGTGCCAGCTTGGGACTAGCGGGCAATACGCAGTATTTT. This gives the protein CASLGLAGNTQYF.

CDR3 loop: CAWTFEDPIRSTIYF. The CDR3 DNA is TGTGCCTGGACCTTCGAGGACCCCATTAGATCCACCATATATTTT. The V call is TRBV30, the J call TRBJ1-3; no firm D call. The CDR3 spans 15 residues. CDR1 and CDR2 (germline): GTSNPN, SVGIG (reference sequence). The V gene lost 4 bases and the J gene lost 9 bases, with 22 bases spanning the gap.

This chain uses TRBV29-1 with TRBJ1-6; 7 bases are shared with TRBD1. Germline V CDR1 and CDR2: SQVTM, ANQGSEA. V lost 6 bases and J lost 7; bases outside the gene matches: 6. This CDR3 region has 13 residues. For the CDR3, the DNA is TGCAGCGTGAGGGACAGCGAGAATTCACCCCTCCACTTT. It codes for CSVRDSENSPLHF. Full variable domain (remainder filled in from reference TRBV29-1 and TRBJ1-6): SAVISQKPSRDICQRGTSLTIQCQVDSQVTMMFWYRQQPGQSLTLIATANQGSEATYESGFVIDKFPISRPNLTFSTLTVSNMSPEDSSIYLCSVRDSENSPLHFGNGTRLTVT.

The V gene is TRBV18, the J gene TRBJ2-6; 14 nucleotides agree with TRBD2. The germline CDR1 and CDR2 sequences are KGHSH and LQKENI. With 5 bases clipped from V and 0 bases from J, the junction kept 9 bases outside the gene matches. This CDR3 contains 20 residues. The CDR3: CASSSPGLAGETSGANVLTF. In nucleotides, the CDR3 is TGTGCCAGCTCATCTCCGGGACTAGCGGGAGAAACCTCTGGGGCCAACGTCCTGACTTTC.

This rearrangement joins TRBV11-1 to TRBJ2-1; a weak D match, TRBD1 (5 bases). Per germline, CDR1 SGHAT and CDR2 FQDESV (reference sequence). This CDR3 contains 19 residues. The V and J ends lost 1 base and 1 base respectively, with 20 bases between them. The CDR3 nucleotides read TGTGCCAGCAGCTTAGACCAGGGTTTCCTAGGGGCGTCCTACAATGAGCAGTTCTTC. Its translation: CASSLDQGFLGASYNEQFF.

The chain links TRBV5-1 to TRBJ2-1; 12 nucleotides line up with TRBD2. The J segment lost 8 bases and the V segment lost 4 bases, leaving 7 bases of the junction unmatched. Looked up from germline, CDR1 is SGHRS and CDR2 is YFSETQ. The CDR3 length is 15 residues. The CDR3: CASSQWTSGKDEQFF. The DNA for the CDR3 is TGCGCCAGCAGCCAATGGACTAGCGGGAAGGATGAGCAGTTCTTC.

V gene TRBV7-9 combines with J gene TRBJ2-5; no definite D call. The CDR3 totals 12 residues. Trimming pared 5 bases from V and 4 bases from J, leaving 8 bases between. The germline V gene encodes CDR1 SEHNR and CDR2 FQNEAQ (reference sequence). This CDR3 is CASSRTRETQYF. For the CDR3, the DNA is TGTGCCAGCAGCCGGACGAGAGAGACCCAGTACTTC.

This clone was observed a single time. The gene calls are TRBV10-2 and TRBJ2-5; perhaps TRBD1 as D (5 bases). CDR1 is WSHSY, CDR2 SAAADI, per germline. Deletions cut 4 bases from V and 4 bases from J, with 10 bases between. The CDR3 extends over 13 amino acids. The CDR3 sequence is CASSATARETQYF. CDR3 sequence (DNA): TGCGCCAGCAGTGCGACAGCCCGAGAGACCCAGTACTTC.

The CDR3 spells CASSLNLATSYEQYF. The CDR3, as DNA: TGTGCCAGCAGCTTGAACTTAGCGACCTCCTACGAGCAGTACTTC. The chain is built from TRBV4-2 and TRBJ2-7, with a possible D match to TRBD2 (5 bases). Trimming removed 5 bases at V and 0 bases at J, with 14 bases between. This CDR3 region has 15 residues. CDR1 is LGHNA, CDR2 YNFKEQ, per germline.

This clone appeared once. This chain uses TRBV5-6 with TRBJ2-5, with D possibly matching TRBD2 (7 bases). Germline values: CDR1 SGHDT, CDR2 YYEEEE. V lost 2 bases and J lost 7, with 15 bases in between. This CDR3 is built from 14 residues. CDR3 DNA sequence: TGTGCCAGCAGCTTCCGGGGGGCCCGGGGGACCCAGTACTTC. It codes for CASSFRGARGTQYF.